These 5 T cell receptor beta chains were all obtained from the same sample, sequenced in a study of T-cell reconstitution after alpha-beta-depleted transplantation in children. Preparing the TCRbeta library involved the use of unique molecular identifiers. TCRdb independently ran MiXCR on the PCR reads; one entry per CDR3 protein. Of a few hundred thousand distinct CDR3 sequences listed, roughly 14% are singletons. The sequenced sample was PBMCs, obtained from the stem cell graft. The receptors shown here come from a human donor who donated a stem cell graft to a child with Fanconi anemia.

This clonotype was seen ten or more times. The chain is built from TRBV7-9 and TRBJ2-3; D is undetermined. The V end lost 8 bases, the J end lost 6 bases, and 12 bases lay between the germline ends. Germline loops: CDR1 SEHNR, CDR2 FQNEAQ (reference sequence). The CDR3 length is 12 residues. The CDR3 sequence is CASRPLRDTQYF. CDR3 DNA sequence: TGTGCCAGCCGGCCCCTACGGGATACGCAGTATTTT.

This chain joins TRBV7-3 and TRBJ2-1; TRBD1 might be the D (6 bases). Germline CDR1 SGHTA, CDR2 FQGTGA. CDR3 size: 13 residues. Trimming removed 5 bases from V and 12 bases from J, with 17 bases in between. In nucleotides, the CDR3 is TGTGCCAGCAGCACCGTTAAACAGGGTAGGCAGTTCTTC. Its translation is CASSTVKQGRQFF.

There are a few counts of this clonotype. A much more abundant neighbour one base away suggests this may be a read error. This chain links TRBV7-2 with TRBJ1-1, with no clear D. Per germline, CDR1 SGHTA and CDR2 FQGNSA. The CDR3 length is 14 residues. CDR3 nucleotides: TGTGCCAGCAGCTTTGGCCCGAGAGTCGCTGAAGCTCTCTTT. Translation: CASSFGPRVAEALF.

This chain links TRBV18 with TRBJ1-2, with a possible D match to TRBD1 (6 bases). This CDR3 spans 14 amino acids. Per germline, CDR1 KGHSH and CDR2 LQKENI. Trimming took off 3 bases at V and 4 bases at J, with 12 bases between the two ends. The CDR3 DNA reads TGTGCCAGCTCACCCAGGGGTTACGGCTATGGCTACACCTTC. It is translated as CASSPRGYGYGYTF.

This clonotype came up many times. This chain connects TRBV4-3 to TRBJ1-6; no reliable D call. The CDR3 length is 13 residues. Trimming left V 0 bases short and J 9 bases short, with 6 bases between. Germline values: CDR1 LGHNA, CDR2 YSLEER. CDR3 sequence: CASSQDRSSPLHF. The CDR3 DNA follows: TGCGCCAGCAGCCAAGATAGGTCTTCACCCCTCCACTTT.